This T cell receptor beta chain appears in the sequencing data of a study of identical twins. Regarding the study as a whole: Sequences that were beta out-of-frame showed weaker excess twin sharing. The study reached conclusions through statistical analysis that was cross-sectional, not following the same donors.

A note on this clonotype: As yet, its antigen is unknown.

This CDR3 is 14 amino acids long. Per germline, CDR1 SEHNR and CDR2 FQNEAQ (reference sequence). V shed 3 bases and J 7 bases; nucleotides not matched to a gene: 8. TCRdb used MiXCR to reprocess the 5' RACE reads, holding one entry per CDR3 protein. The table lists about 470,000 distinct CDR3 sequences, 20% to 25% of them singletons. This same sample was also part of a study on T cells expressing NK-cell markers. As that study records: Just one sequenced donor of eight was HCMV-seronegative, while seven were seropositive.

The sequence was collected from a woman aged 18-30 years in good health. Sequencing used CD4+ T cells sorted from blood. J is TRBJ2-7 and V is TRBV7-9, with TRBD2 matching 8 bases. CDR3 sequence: CASSFSGTSEEQYF. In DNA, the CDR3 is TGTGCCAGCAGCTTTAGCGGGACCTCCGAAGAGCAGTACTTC.